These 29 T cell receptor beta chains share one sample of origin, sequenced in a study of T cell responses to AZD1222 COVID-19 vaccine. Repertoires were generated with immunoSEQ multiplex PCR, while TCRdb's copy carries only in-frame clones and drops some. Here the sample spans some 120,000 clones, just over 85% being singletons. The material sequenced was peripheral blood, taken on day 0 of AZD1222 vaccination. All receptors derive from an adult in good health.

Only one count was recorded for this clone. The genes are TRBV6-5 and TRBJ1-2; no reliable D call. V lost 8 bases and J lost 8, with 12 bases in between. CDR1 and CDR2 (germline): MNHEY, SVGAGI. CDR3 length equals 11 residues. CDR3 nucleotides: TGTGCCAGCGATGCAGCGGGAGGCTACACCTTC. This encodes CASDAAGGYTF.

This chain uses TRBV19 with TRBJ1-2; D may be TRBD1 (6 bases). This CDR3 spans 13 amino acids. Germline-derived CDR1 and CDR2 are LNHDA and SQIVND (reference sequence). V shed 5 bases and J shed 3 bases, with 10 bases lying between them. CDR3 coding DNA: TGTGCCAGTAGTCTTCGGACAGACTATGGCTACACCTTC. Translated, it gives CASSLRTDYGYTF.

CDR3: CAISEVAGVGGNEQFF. The CDR3 coding sequence is TGTGCCATCAGTGAGGTTGCGGGAGTGGGTGGGAATGAGCAGTTCTTC. V is TRBV10-3 and J is TRBJ2-1, with 7 bases that match TRBD2. This CDR3 has 16 amino acids. V lost 2 bases and J lost 7; bases outside the gene matches: 11. Germline V gene lookup returns CDR1 ENHRY and CDR2 SYGVKD.

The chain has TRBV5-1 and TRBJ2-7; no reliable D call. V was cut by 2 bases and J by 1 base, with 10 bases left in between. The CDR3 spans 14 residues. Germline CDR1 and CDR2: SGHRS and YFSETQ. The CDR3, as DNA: TGCGCCAGCAGCTTTAGGGTGTCGTCCTACGAGCAGTACTTC. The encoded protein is CASSFRVSSYEQYF.

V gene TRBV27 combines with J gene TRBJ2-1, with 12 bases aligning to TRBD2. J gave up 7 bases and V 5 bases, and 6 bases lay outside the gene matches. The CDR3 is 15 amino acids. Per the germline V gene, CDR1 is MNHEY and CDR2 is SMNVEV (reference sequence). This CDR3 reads CASSGLAGTRNEQFF. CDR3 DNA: TGTGCCAGCAGTGGACTAGCGGGAACGAGGAATGAGCAGTTCTTC.

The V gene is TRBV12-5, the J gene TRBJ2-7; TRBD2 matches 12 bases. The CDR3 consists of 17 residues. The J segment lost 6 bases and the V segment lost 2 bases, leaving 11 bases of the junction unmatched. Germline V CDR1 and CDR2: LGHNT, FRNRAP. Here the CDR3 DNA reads TGTGCTAGTGGTTTGTCAACCCTAGCGGGAGGGTGGGTCGAGCAGTACTTC. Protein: CASGLSTLAGGWVEQYF.

In DNA, the CDR3 is TGTGCCAGCAGCTCCGGCCCCGGCTCCTACAATGAGCAGTTCTTC. Translated: CASSSGPGSYNEQFF. This chain joins TRBV7-2 and TRBJ2-1, with no clear D. The length of the CDR3 is 15 residues. The germline V gene has CDR1 SGHTA and CDR2 FQGNSA. Trimming left V 4 bases short and J 0 bases short, with 10 bases between.

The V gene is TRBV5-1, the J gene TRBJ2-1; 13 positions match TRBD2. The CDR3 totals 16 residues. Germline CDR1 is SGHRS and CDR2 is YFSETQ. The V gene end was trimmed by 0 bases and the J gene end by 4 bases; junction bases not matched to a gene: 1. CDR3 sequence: CASSLGTSGRYNEQFF. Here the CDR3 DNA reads TGCGCCAGCAGCTTGGGGACTAGCGGGAGATACAATGAGCAGTTCTTC.

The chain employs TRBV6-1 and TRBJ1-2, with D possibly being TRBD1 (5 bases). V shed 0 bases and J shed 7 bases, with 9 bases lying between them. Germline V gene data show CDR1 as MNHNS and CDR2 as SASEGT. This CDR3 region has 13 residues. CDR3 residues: CASSEATGPGYTF. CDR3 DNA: TGTGCCAGCAGTGAAGCGACGGGGCCTGGCTACACCTTC.

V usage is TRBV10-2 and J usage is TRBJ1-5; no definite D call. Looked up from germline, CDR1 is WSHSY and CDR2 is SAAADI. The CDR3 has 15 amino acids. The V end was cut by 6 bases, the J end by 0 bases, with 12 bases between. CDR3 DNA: TGCGCCAGCAGACCCCCGGGAGATAGCAATCAGCCCCAGCATTTT. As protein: CASRPPGDSNQPQHF.

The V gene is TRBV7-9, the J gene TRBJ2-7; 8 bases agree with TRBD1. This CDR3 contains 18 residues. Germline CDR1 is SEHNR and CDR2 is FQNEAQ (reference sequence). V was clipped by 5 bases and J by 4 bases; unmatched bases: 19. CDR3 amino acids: CASSLETWPGQAPYEQYF. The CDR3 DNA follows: TGTGCCAGCAGCCTCGAGACCTGGCCGGGACAGGCGCCTTACGAGCAGTACTTC.

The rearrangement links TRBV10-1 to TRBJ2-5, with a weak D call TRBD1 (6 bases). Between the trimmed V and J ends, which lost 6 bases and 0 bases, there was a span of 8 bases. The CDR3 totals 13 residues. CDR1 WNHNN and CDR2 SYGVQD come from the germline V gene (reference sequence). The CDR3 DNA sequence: TGCGCCAGCAGCGGACAGTACCAAGAGACCCAGTACTTC. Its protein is CASSGQYQETQYF.

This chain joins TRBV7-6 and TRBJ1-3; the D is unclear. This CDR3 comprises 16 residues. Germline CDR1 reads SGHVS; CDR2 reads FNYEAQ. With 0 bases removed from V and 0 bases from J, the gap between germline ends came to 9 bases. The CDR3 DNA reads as TGTGCCAGCAGCTTAGCGGATAGCGTCTCTGGAAACACCATATATTTT. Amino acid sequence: CASSLADSVSGNTIYF.

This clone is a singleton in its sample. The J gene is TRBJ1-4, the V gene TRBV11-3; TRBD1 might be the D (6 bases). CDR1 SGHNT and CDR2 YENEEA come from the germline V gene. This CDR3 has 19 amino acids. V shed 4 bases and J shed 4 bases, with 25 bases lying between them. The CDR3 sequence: CASSYWQGSLGRSNEKLFF. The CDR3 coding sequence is TGTGCCAGCAGCTATTGGCAGGGGAGCTTAGGTCGTAGTAATGAAAAACTGTTTTTT.

This CDR3 is CASVPRPGQETQYF. For the CDR3, the DNA is TGTGCCAGCGTCCCGCGGCCGGGGCAAGAGACCCAGTACTTC. The V call is TRBV2, the J call TRBJ2-5; a possible D gene is TRBD2 (5 bases). The CDR3 length is 14 residues. Germline V gene data show CDR1 as SNHLY and CDR2 as FYNNEI. The V and J ends lost 8 bases and 2 bases respectively, with 15 bases between them.

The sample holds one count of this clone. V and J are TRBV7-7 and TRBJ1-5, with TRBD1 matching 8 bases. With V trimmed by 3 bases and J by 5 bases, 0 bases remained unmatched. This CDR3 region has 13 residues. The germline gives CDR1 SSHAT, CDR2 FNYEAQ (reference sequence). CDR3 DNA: TGTGCCAGCAGCTTGACAGGGGATCAGCCCCAGCATTTT. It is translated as CASSLTGDQPQHF.

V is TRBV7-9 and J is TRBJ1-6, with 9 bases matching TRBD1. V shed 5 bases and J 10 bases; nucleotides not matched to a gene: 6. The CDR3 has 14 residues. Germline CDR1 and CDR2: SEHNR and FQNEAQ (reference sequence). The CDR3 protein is CASSRTGATSPLHF. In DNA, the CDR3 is TGTGCCAGCAGCCGGACAGGGGCTACGTCACCCCTCCACTTT.

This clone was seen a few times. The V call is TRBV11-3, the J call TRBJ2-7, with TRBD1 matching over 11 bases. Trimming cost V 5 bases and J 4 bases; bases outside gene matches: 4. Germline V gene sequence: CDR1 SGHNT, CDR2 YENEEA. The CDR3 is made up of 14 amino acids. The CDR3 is CASSPGTGGYEQYF. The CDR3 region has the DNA TGTGCCAGCAGCCCGGGGACAGGGGGTTACGAGCAGTACTTC.

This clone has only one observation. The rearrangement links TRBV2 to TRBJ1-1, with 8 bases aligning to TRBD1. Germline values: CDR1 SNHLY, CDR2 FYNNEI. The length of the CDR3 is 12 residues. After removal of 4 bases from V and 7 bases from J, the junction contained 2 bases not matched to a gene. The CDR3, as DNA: TGTGCCAGCAGTGGGACAGGGCTTGAAGCTTTCTTT. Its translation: CASSGTGLEAFF.

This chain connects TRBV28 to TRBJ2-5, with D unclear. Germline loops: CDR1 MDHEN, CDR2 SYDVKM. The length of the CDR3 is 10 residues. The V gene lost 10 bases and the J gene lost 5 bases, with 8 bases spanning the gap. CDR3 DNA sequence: TGTGCCACGAAGTTGGAGACCCAGTACTTC. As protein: CATKLETQYF.

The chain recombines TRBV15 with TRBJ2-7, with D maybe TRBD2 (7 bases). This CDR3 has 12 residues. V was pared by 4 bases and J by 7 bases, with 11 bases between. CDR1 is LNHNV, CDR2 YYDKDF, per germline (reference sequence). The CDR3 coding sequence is TGTGCCACCAGCACGAGGGGGGGTGAGCAGTACTTC. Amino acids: CATSTRGGEQYF.

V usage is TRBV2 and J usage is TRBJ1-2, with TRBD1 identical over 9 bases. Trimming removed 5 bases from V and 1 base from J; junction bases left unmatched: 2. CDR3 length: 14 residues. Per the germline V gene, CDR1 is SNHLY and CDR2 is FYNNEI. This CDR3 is CASSRTGVNYGYTF. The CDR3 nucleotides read TGTGCCAGCAGTAGGACAGGGGTTAACTATGGCTACACCTTC.

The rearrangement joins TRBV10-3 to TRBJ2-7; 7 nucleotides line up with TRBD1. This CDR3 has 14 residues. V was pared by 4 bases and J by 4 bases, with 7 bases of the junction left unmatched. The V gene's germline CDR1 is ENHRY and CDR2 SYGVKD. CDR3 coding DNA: TGTGCCATCAGTGGCCCGGGACAGAAATACGAGCAGTACTTC. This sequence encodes CAISGPGQKYEQYF.

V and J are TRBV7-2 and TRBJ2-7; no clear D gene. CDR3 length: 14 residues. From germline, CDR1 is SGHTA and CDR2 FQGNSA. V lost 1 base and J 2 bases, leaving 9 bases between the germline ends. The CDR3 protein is CASSLVDGAYEQYF. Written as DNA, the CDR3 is TGTGCCAGCAGCTTAGTCGACGGTGCCTACGAGCAGTACTTC.

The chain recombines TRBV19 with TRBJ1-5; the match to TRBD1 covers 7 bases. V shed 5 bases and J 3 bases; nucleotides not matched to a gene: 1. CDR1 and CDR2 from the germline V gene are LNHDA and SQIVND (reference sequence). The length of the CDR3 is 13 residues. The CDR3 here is CASSDRVNQPQHF. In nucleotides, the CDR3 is TGTGCCAGTAGTGACAGGGTCAATCAGCCCCAGCATTTT.

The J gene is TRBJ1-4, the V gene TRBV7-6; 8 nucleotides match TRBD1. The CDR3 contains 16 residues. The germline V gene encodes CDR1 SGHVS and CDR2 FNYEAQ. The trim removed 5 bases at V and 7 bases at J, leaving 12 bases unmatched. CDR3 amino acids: CASSRNQGASGEKLFF. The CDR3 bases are TGTGCCAGCAGCCGAAACCAGGGGGCGTCTGGTGAAAAACTGTTTTTT.

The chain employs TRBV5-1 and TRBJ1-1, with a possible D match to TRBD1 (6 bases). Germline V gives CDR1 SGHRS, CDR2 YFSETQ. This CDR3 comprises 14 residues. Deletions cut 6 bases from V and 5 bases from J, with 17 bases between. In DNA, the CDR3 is TGCGCCAGCAAACCTACAGGGCCGAAAACTGAAGCTTTCTTT. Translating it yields CASKPTGPKTEAFF.

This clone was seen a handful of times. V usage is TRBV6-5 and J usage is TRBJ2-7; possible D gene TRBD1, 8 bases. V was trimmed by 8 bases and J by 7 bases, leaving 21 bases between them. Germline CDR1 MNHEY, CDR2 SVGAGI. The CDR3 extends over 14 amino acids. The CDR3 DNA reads TGTGCCAGCTGGGAGGGACAGGCCTTGAAGGAGCAGTACTTC. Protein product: CASWEGQALKEQYF.

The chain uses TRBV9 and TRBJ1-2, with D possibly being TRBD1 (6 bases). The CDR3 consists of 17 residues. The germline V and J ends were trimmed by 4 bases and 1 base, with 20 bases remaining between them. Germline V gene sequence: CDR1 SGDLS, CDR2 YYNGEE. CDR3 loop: CASSRGTGSSINYGYTF. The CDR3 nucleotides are TGTGCCAGCAGCCGCGGCACAGGGTCATCAATTAACTATGGCTACACCTTC. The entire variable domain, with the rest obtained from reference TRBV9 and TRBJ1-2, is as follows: DSGVTQTPKHLITATGQRVTLRCSPRSGDLSVYWYQQSLDQGLQFLIQYYNGEERAKGNILERFSAQQFPDLHSELNLSSLELGDSALYFCASSRGTGSSINYGYTFGSGTRLTVV.